This note documents a single TCR beta chain sequence. Its antigen is as yet unknown. The sample is drawn from a study of CD4 T cells in relation to SARS-CoV-2 and coronaviruses. Study-wide context: PBMCs were cultured with antigen for nine to eleven days before TCR beta sequencing. Whole-study findings and limits: Samples before the pandemic and after infection were not matched within any donor.

CD4+ T cells from unexposed donors were obtained before the COVID-19 pandemic (2011-2018). The cells were cultured for about 10 days before CD4+ T cells were isolated. With 0 bases clipped from V and 5 bases from J, the junction kept 13 bases outside the gene matches. Germline values: CDR1 LGHDT, CDR2 YNNKEL (reference sequence). The CDR3 runs to 18 residues. TCRdb keeps only in-frame clones here, not all; method: immunoSEQ multiplex PCR. Seen here are about 29,000 clones, about 80% observed once, and the top ten hold about 15%. The sequenced sample was CD4+ T cells from PBMCs, cultured in vitro. The rearrangement uses TRBV3-1 (or the pseudogene TRBV3-2) and TRBJ2-7; 10 bases agree with TRBD1. The sequence came from a human donor in good health. CDR3 nucleotides: TGTGCCAGCAGCCAAGATCGCTACAGGGGACAGGGGCTCCACGAGCAGTACTTC. Translation gives CASSQDRYRGQGLHEQYF.